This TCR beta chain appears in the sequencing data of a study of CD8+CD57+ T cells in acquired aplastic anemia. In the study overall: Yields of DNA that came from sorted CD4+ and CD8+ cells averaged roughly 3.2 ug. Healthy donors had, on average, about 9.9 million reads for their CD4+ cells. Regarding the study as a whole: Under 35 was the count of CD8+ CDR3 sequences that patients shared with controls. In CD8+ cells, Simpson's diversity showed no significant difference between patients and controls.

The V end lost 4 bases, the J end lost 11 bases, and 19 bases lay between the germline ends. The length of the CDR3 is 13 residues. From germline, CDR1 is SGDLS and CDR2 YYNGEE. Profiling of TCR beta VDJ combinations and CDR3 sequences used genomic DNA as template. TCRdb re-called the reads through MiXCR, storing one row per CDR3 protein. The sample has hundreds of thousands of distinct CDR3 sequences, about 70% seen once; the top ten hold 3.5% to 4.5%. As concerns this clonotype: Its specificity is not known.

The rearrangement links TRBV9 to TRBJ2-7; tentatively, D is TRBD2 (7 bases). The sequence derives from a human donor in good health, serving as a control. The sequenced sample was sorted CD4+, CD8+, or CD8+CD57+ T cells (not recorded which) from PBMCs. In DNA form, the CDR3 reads TGTGCCAGCAGCCGAGACCGGGGGGCCCGTAAGTACGTC. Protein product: CASSRDRGARKYV.